The sequence of this TCR beta chain was determined in a study of blood T cell repertoires in COVID-19. Study-wide background: In each case, the material was cDNA or gDNA derived from T cells, B-cell-depleted T cells, or PBMCs.

In the authors' workflow: Reference gene primer amplification gave estimated nucleated cell counts. The repertoire was sequenced with immunoSEQ multiplex PCR; TCRdb's copy has only in-frame clones and lacks some. V, J and clone size reflect that table, while D and trimming were determined from the DNA. This table has roughly 100,000 clones, more than 70% appearing once. CDR3 length equals 14 residues. Looked up from germline, CDR1 is SGHTA and CDR2 is FQGNSA. V lost 4 bases to trimming and J lost 3 bases; unmatched junction nucleotides: 2. The genes are TRBV7-2 and TRBJ2-3; TRBD2 matches at 9 bases. Sequences were obtained from peripheral blood. The receptor's source is a woman aged 80 or over with active COVID-19. CDR3 sequence: CASSSSGRTDTQYF. The CDR3 region has the DNA TGTGCCAGCAGCTCAAGCGGGAGGACAGATACGCAGTATTTT.